This T cell receptor beta chain was found in a study of blood T cells in healthy people across ages. Study-wide context: When template switching was applied, about one barcoded beta molecule was captured per two T cells.

The study drew donors from healthy Caucasian individuals in Russia aged roughly 6 to 95. A word on this clonotype: What it binds is unknown.

General study points: Across the age range, TCR beta diversity per million T cells fell in a roughly linear way.

Then a second PCR, running about 6 to 11 cycles, was carried out with a sample-barcoded 5' primer and a J-beta primer mix. TCRdb analysed the 5' RACE reads with MiXCR anew, one entry per CDR3 protein. Seen here are some 1.6 million distinct CDR3 sequences, approximately 32% observed once, and the top ten hold around 10%. The clonotype was recovered from a woman aged 25 to 39 in good health. The sequencing sample was made of blood.

DNA for the CDR3: TGTGCCAGCAGTCCCGGACTAGCTTTGCCGTATTTT. Its translation is CASSPGLALPYF. The rearrangement uses TRBV7-9 and TRBJ2-3; 8 bases agree with TRBD2. Germline V CDR1 and CDR2: SEHNR, FQNEAQ (reference sequence). With V trimmed by 6 bases and J by 14 bases, 10 bases remained unmatched. CDR3 length equals 12 residues.